Presented here are 24 T cell receptor beta chains from one specimen sequenced in a study of response to subunit inactivated influenza vaccine. TCRdb ran MiXCR on the RT-PCR reads and lists one entry per CDR3 protein. The repertoire holds 500,000 or so distinct CDR3 sequences, with approximately 10% as singletons. The sequencing used PBMCs from blood, collected more than 35 days after vaccination. The receptors were gathered from a man in his forties or fifties who received an inactivated influenza vaccine.

This chain connects TRBV18 to TRBJ1-1, with D unresolved. Trimming took off 0 bases at V and 4 bases at J, with 12 bases between the two ends. CDR3 length: 15 amino acids. CDR1 and CDR2 from the germline V gene are KGHSH and LQKENI. The CDR3 nucleotides read TGTGCCAGCTCACCACCGGTAGCCGAGGGCACTGAAGCTTTCTTT. Translating gives CASSPPVAEGTEAFF.

The chain combines TRBV28 with TRBJ2-5; 11 bases fit TRBD2. The V gene end was trimmed by 6 bases and the J gene end by 9 bases; junction bases not matched to a gene: 12. Germline CDR1 and CDR2: MDHEN and SYDVKM. The CDR3 is made up of 15 amino acids. DNA of the CDR3: TGTGCCAGCAGCGATAGCGGGAGGGCGGACTTGGCCCAGTACTTC. This sequence encodes CASSDSGRADLAQYF.

This clonotype was counted between two and nine times. The J gene is TRBJ1-1, the V gene TRBV6-2 or TRBV6-3, with D unresolved. Germline loops: CDR1 MNHEY, CDR2 SVGEGT. The germline V and J ends were trimmed by 6 bases and 8 bases, with 16 bases remaining between them. The CDR3 consists of 13 residues. The CDR3 DNA reads as TGTGCCAGCAGACACTCCACGACGGGGGAAGCTTTCTTT. It is translated as CASRHSTTGEAFF.

This clonotype was seen more than once but under ten times. Here the CDR3 DNA reads TGTGCCAGCAGTCCCACCAGGCGGGGCACAGATACGCAGTATTTT. This sequence encodes CASSPTRRGTDTQYF. The rearrangement uses TRBV6-2 or TRBV6-3 and TRBJ2-3; tentative D call: TRBD2 (5 bases). Germline CDR1 is MNHEY and CDR2 is SVGEGT. Trimming removed 5 bases at V and 1 base at J, with 13 bases between. CDR3 length: 15 amino acids.

A few counts support this clonotype. This chain links TRBV6-1 with TRBJ2-1, with TRBD2 identical over 7 bases. CDR1 and CDR2 (germline): MNHNS, SASEGT. V dropped 6 bases and J dropped 7; count of bases not matched to a gene: 6. The CDR3 sequence is 13 residues long. The CDR3, as DNA: TGTGCCAGCAGCCACGGGCGGGGGAATGAGCAGTTCTTC. Amino acids: CASSHGRGNEQFF.

This clonotype appeared a few times. The chain uses TRBV5-1 and TRBJ2-7, with 11 nucleotides matching TRBD2. V shed 3 bases and J 6 bases; nucleotides not matched to a gene: 5. This CDR3 comprises 14 residues. Looked up from germline, CDR1 is SGHRS and CDR2 is YFSETQ. As DNA, the CDR3 is TGCGCCAGCAGCTCGACTAGCGGGAAGGTCGAGCAGTACTTC. This encodes CASSSTSGKVEQYF.

This clonotype was picked up many times. This chain links TRBV7-6 with TRBJ2-3, with 11 positions matching TRBD2. Germline V gene sequence: CDR1 SGHVS, CDR2 FNYEAQ. J was trimmed by 8 bases and V by 1 base; bases with no gene match: 8. The CDR3 is 16 residues long. CDR3 DNA sequence: TGTGCCAGCAGCTTAGGGACTAGCGGGCCCCGGGTTACGCAGTATTTT. It yields the protein CASSLGTSGPRVTQYF.

This clonotype was observed many times. The rearrangement links TRBV11-2 to TRBJ2-3; D not certain. From germline, CDR1 is SGHAT and CDR2 FQNNGV. Deletions cut 1 base from V and 4 bases from J, with 9 bases between. The CDR3 extends over 14 amino acids. The chain's CDR3 is CASSLAALADTQYF. The DNA of the CDR3 is TGTGCCAGCAGCTTAGCGGCGCTGGCAGATACGCAGTATTTT. Variable domain in full (rest from reference TRBV11-2 and TRBJ2-3): EAGVAQSPRYKIIEKRQSVAFWCNPISGHATLYWYQQILGQGPKLLIQFQNNGVVDDSQLPKDRFSAERLKGVDSTLKIQPAKLEDSAVYLCASSLAALADTQYFGPGTRLTVL.

The sample holds a few counts of this clonotype. This chain links TRBV3-1 with TRBJ2-3, with TRBD1 matching 8 bases. CDR1 and CDR2 (germline): LGHDT, YNNKEL (reference sequence). The length of the CDR3 is 17 residues. V lost 4 bases to trimming and J lost 2 bases; unmatched junction nucleotides: 11. CDR3 in DNA: TGTGCCAGCAGCCCCCCCCGGACAGGGCTCCCCACAGATACGCAGTATTTT. Translated, it gives CASSPPRTGLPTDTQYF.

The table lists this clonotype with a few counts. This chain connects TRBV7-8 to TRBJ1-2, with 10 bases that match TRBD1. With 2 bases clipped from V and 7 bases from J, the junction kept 7 bases outside the gene matches. Germline V gives CDR1 SGHVS, CDR2 FQNEAQ. The CDR3 is made up of 15 amino acids. In DNA, the CDR3 is TGTGCCAGCAGCTTAATCGAGACAGGGGGCTCTGGCTACACCTTC. This sequence encodes CASSLIETGGSGYTF.

This sequence joins TRBV7-2 and TRBJ2-5; D possibly corresponds to TRBD2 (7 bases). The CDR3 runs 15 residues. Trimming took off 3 bases at V and 0 bases at J, with 11 bases between the two ends. Germline V lookup: CDR1 SGHTA, CDR2 FQGNSA. Here the CDR3 DNA reads TGTGCCAGCAGCTTGCGGGGGCCTTACCAAGAGACCCAGTACTTC. Translating it yields CASSLRGPYQETQYF.

This clonotype was counted only a few times. The chain carries TRBV6-1 and TRBJ2-3, with TRBD2 matching 8 bases. Germline V gives CDR1 MNHNS, CDR2 SASEGT. CDR3 size: 16 residues. With 4 bases clipped from V and 2 bases from J, the junction kept 8 bases outside the gene matches. Written as DNA, the CDR3 is TGTGCCAGCAGTGGAGGTAGCGGGGCGATCACAGATACGCAGTATTTT. Residues: CASSGGSGAITDTQYF.

In its sample, this clonotype was seen once. A much larger clone lies one base from this, so it may be a read error. The chain has TRBV5-1 and TRBJ2-3; perhaps TRBD1 as D (6 bases). Germline V gene lookup returns CDR1 SGHRS and CDR2 YFSETQ. The ends were cut back, 4 bases at V and 2 bases at J, with 14 bases in the middle. This CDR3 comprises 15 residues. The CDR3 spells CASSISGTITDTQYF. In nucleotides, the CDR3 is TGCGCCAGCAGCATTTCCGGGACAATCACAGATACGCAGTATTTT. The full variable domain, completed using reference TRBV5-1 and TRBJ2-3, is KAGVTQTPRYLIKTRGQQVTLSCSPISGHRSVSWYQQTPGQGLQFLFEYFSETQRNKGNFPGRFSGRQFSNSRSEMNVSTLELGDSALYLCASSISGTITDTQYFGPGTRLTVL.

There are a few counts of this clonotype. CDR3 nucleotide sequence: TGTGCCAGCAGTGAGCCGTCAGAAGCTTTCTTT. This encodes CASSEPSEAFF. V gene TRBV2 combines with J gene TRBJ1-1; the D is unclear. The CDR3 length is 11 residues. V gave up 3 bases and J gave up 8 bases, with 7 bases separating them. Germline CDR1 and CDR2: SNHLY and FYNNEI.

The gene calls are TRBV4-3 and TRBJ1-6; D gene unclear. The CDR3 contains 15 residues. Germline V gene data show CDR1 as LGHNA and CDR2 as YSLEER. V was pared by 0 bases and J by 13 bases, with 16 bases between. Written as DNA, the CDR3 is TGCGCCAGCAGCCAAGATTCCAGGATACGGTCTCCCCTCCACTTT. It translates to CASSQDSRIRSPLHF.

This clonotype was picked up a small number of times. CDR3 DNA: TGCGCCAGCAGCTTGTTGGGACGTCTCTCTGGGGCCAACGTCCTGACTTTC. The encoded protein is CASSLLGRLSGANVLTF. This sequence joins TRBV5-1 and TRBJ2-6; D is possibly TRBD1 or TRBD2 (5 bases each). V was cut by 1 base and J by 0 bases, with 11 bases left in between. This CDR3 region has 17 residues. Germline V gene data show CDR1 as SGHRS and CDR2 as YFSETQ.

The sample holds many counts of this clonotype. The chain couples TRBV20-1 to TRBJ2-1; D unclear. The germline V gene encodes CDR1 DFQATT and CDR2 SNEGSKA (reference sequence). The CDR3 extends over 13 amino acids. Trimming took off 4 bases at V and 6 bases at J, with 13 bases between the two ends. CDR3 in DNA: TGCAGTGCTAAACAGTCTGGTCCCAATGAGCAGTTCTTC. Translated, it gives CSAKQSGPNEQFF.

This clonotype was detected only a few times. This sequence joins TRBV20-1 and TRBJ2-7; 8 bases map to TRBD1. In germline, CDR1 is DFQATT, CDR2 SNEGSKA (reference sequence). The CDR3 sequence is 13 residues long. V was clipped by 0 bases and J by 6 bases; unmatched bases: 4. The DNA of the CDR3 is TGCAGTGCTAGAGACGGACAGGGAACCGAGCAGTACTTC. Translated, it gives CSARDGQGTEQYF.

This clonotype was seen more than once but under ten times. The chain joins TRBV10-3 to TRBJ2-1, with TRBD2 matching over 9 bases. Germline lookup yields CDR1 ENHRY and CDR2 SYGVKD. The CDR3 covers 19 residues. The ends lost 10 bases at V and 0 bases at J; junction bases unmatched: 19. The CDR3 sequence is CATATPGTSKKSSYNEQFF. CDR3 nucleotide sequence: TGTGCCACCGCTACCCCCGGGACTAGCAAGAAGAGCTCCTACAATGAGCAGTTCTTC.

This clonotype was found a few times. The V call is TRBV20-1, the J call TRBJ1-2; D not resolved. Per germline, CDR1 DFQATT and CDR2 SNEGSKA (reference sequence). V lost 4 bases, J lost 0 bases, and 9 bases lay in between. This CDR3 is built from 13 residues. The CDR3 loop is CSATPFANYGYTF. In DNA form, the CDR3 reads TGCAGTGCTACACCTTTCGCTAACTATGGCTACACCTTC.

This clonotype has just a few counts. The gene calls are TRBV7-2 and TRBJ2-3; no definite D call. Germline CDR1 SGHTA, CDR2 FQGNSA. V lost 4 bases and J 4 bases, leaving 6 bases between the germline ends. The CDR3 contains 12 residues. This CDR3 reads CASSSRSDTQYF. Written as DNA, the CDR3 is TGTGCCAGCAGCTCGAGATCAGATACGCAGTATTTT.

The CDR3 reads CASSSRPGTSGRALNEQFF. CDR3 nucleotides: TGTGCCAGCAGTTCACGTCCCGGGACTAGCGGGAGGGCCCTAAATGAGCAGTTCTTC. The V call is TRBV6-2 or TRBV6-3, the J call TRBJ2-1, with 16 bases that match TRBD2. The junction had 13 bases not matched to a gene; V was cut back by 4 bases and J by 7 bases. The CDR3 runs to 19 residues. Germline CDR1 MNHEY, CDR2 SVGEGT.

This clonotype has just a few counts. The CDR3, as DNA: TGCGCCAGCAGCTGGGGCGGCTCTGGGGCCAACGTCCTGACTTTC. The encoded protein is CASSWGGSGANVLTF. V gene TRBV5-1 combines with J gene TRBJ2-6; weak D call: TRBD1 (5 bases). Germline V gene sequence: CDR1 SGHRS, CDR2 YFSETQ. V lost 3 bases and J lost 0, with 7 bases in between. The CDR3 length is 15 residues.

The chain recombines TRBV20-1 with TRBJ2-7, with a possible D match to TRBD2 (5 bases). Germline V gene sequence: CDR1 DFQATT, CDR2 SNEGSKA (reference sequence). The CDR3 has 11 amino acids. V was cut by 3 bases and J by 10 bases, with 13 bases left in between. In DNA, the CDR3 is TGCAGTGCTAGTTCCTACGCGGGCCAGTACTTC. This encodes CSASSYAGQYF.